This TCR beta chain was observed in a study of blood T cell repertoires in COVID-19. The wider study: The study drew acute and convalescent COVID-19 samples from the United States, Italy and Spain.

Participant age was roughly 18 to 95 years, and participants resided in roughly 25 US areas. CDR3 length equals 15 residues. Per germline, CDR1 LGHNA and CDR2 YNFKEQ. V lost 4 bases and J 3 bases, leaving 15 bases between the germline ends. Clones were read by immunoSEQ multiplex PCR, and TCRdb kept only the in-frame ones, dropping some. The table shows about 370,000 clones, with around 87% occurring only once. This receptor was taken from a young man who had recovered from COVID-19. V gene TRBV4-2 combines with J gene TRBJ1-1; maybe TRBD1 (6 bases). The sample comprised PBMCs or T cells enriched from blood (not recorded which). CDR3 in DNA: TGTGCCAGCAGCCCCGGACAGCCGACGGACACTGAAGCTTTCTTT. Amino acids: CASSPGQPTDTEAFF.